This T cell receptor beta chain emerged from a study of T cells after yellow fever vaccination. General study points: Relatively few clonotypes were ones that appeared in both CD4 and CD8 compartments. Peaking faster, on day 5 versus 15, the secondary response was nonetheless weaker. Subsequent to the booster, the majority of primary-vaccination clones reappeared (96% CD4, around 90% CD8).

A word on this clonotype: Antigen unknown.

A universal primer site and UMIs were added as TCR cDNA was made by 5'RACE template switching. Each CDR3 protein is one row after TCRdb ran MiXCR on the 5' RACE reads. The sample carries around 530,000 distinct CDR3 sequences, about 15% recorded once. The V and J ends lost 6 bases and 2 bases, in that order; junction bases with no gene match: 7. This CDR3 comprises 16 residues. Per the germline V gene, CDR1 is SEHNR and CDR2 is FQNEAQ (reference sequence). The rearrangement uses TRBV7-9 and TRBJ2-7, with 13 bases identical to TRBD2. This TCR was recovered from a man between 18 and 29 years old who received the YFV17D yellow fever vaccine. Sequenced material: PBMCs, taken less than 6 days after the first yellow fever vaccination. The CDR3 bases are TGTGCCAGCAGTTCAGGGACTAGCGGGGTAACCTACGAGCAGTACTTC. Protein product: CASSSGTSGVTYEQYF.